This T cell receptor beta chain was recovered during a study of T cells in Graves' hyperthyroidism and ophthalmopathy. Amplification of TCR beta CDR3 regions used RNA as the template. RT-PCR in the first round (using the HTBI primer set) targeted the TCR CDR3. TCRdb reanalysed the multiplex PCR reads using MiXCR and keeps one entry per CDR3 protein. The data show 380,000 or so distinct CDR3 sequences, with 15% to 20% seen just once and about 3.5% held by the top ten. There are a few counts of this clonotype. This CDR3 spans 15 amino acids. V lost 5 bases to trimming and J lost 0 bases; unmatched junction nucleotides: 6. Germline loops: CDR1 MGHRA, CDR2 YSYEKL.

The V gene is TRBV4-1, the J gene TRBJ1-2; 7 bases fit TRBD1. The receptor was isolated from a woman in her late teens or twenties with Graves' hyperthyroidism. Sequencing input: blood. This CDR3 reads CASSTWGQSNYGYTF. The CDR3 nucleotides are TGCGCCAGCAGCACCTGGGGACAGTCTAACTATGGCTACACCTTC.